Below are 18 T cell receptor beta chains sequenced from a single sample in a study of blood T cell repertoires in COVID-19 (dated by TCRdb to about 2020). The library was obtained by the immunoSEQ multiplex PCR assay. The table was pulled from immuneACCESS by TCRdb, which kept in-frame rearrangements only. Such tables lose some clones; where checked, under half of the loss comes from unresolved V genes, and the rest has no known cause. This sample lists about 160,000 clones; around nine tenths were detected once. The top ten hold 0.45% to 0.6% of the sample. What was sequenced was peripheral blood. Receptor source: a man aged 55 to 69 with COVID-19, enrolled during active disease.

The chain has TRBV7-9 and TRBJ2-3; D is uncertain. This CDR3 spans 16 amino acids. Trimming took off 5 bases at V and 2 bases at J, with 17 bases between the two ends. Germline CDR1 reads SEHNR; CDR2 reads FQNEAQ (reference sequence). Here the CDR3 DNA reads TGTGCCAGCAGCACGACCTCCACAGCAACCACAGATACGCAGTATTTT. Protein sequence: CASSTTSTATTDTQYF.

The chain joins TRBV4-1 to TRBJ2-3, with 11 bases aligning to TRBD2. This CDR3 is 15 amino acids long. V gave up 3 bases and J gave up 9 bases; unmatched junction bases: 8. Germline assignment: CDR1 MGHRA and CDR2 YSYEKL. The CDR3 DNA is TGCGCCAGCAGCCATGGGACTAGCGGTGCGGGCACGCAGTATTTT. The encoded protein is CASSHGTSGAGTQYF.

The CDR3 nucleotides are TGTGCCAGCACTGGGGGGGTTAGGACAGATACGCAGTATTTT. Translation gives CASTGGVRTDTQYF. This sequence joins TRBV11-2 and TRBJ2-3; 7 bases map to TRBD2. The trim removed 7 bases at V and 3 bases at J, leaving 7 bases unmatched. Germline V CDR1 and CDR2: SGHAT, FQNNGV. The CDR3 has 14 amino acids.

The gene calls are TRBV6-5 and TRBJ2-7; 8 nucleotides match TRBD1. Germline V lookup: CDR1 MNHEY, CDR2 SVGAGI. V shed 6 bases and J 5 bases; nucleotides not matched to a gene: 3. CDR3 length: 12 residues. CDR3 amino acids: CASRDRDHEQYF. CDR3 coding DNA: TGTGCCAGCAGGGACAGGGACCACGAGCAGTACTTC.

This clone has just a few counts. The chain joins TRBV7-2 to TRBJ2-7; 9 bases are shared with TRBD1. Germline CDR1 and CDR2: SGHTA and FQGNSA. The junction had 12 bases not matched to a gene; V was cut back by 5 bases and J by 4 bases. This CDR3 is built from 16 residues. CDR3 nucleotides: TGTGCCAGCAGCCTTGGGACAGGGACTGTTAGATACGAGCAGTACTTC. Translated, it gives CASSLGTGTVRYEQYF.

This clone was counted once. The V call is TRBV24-1, the J call TRBJ2-3; D is perhaps TRBD1 (5 bases). Trimming stripped 3 bases from V and 6 bases from J, with 12 bases between. CDR3 length equals 14 residues. CDR1 and CDR2 (germline): KGHDR, SFDVKD. CDR3 sequence: CATSDQQGSDTQYF. Written as DNA, the CDR3 is TGTGCCACCAGTGATCAGCAGGGATCGGATACGCAGTATTTT.

This sequence joins TRBV30 and TRBJ1-1, with a weak D call TRBD1 (5 bases). The CDR3 covers 15 residues. The V end was cut by 3 bases, the J end by 5 bases, with 19 bases between. The germline gives CDR1 GTSNPN, CDR2 SVGIG (reference sequence). The CDR3 bases are TGTGCCTGGAGGCGATCGCGACGGGGGGGGACTGAAGCTTTCTTT. Its protein product is CAWRRSRRGGTEAFF.

The J gene is TRBJ2-7, the V gene TRBV6-5; 7 bases map to TRBD1. This CDR3 comprises 14 residues. V was pared by 2 bases and J by 6 bases, with 7 bases of the junction left unmatched. CDR1 is MNHEY and CDR2 is SVGAGI in the germline V gene. This chain's CDR3 is CASSYRDRVSEQYF. The CDR3 coding sequence is TGTGCCAGCAGTTACCGAGACAGGGTCTCCGAGCAGTACTTC.

The J gene is TRBJ2-2, the V gene TRBV11-2; a weak D match, TRBD2 (6 bases). This CDR3 contains 16 residues. CDR1 SGHAT and CDR2 FQNNGV come from the germline V gene. V was shortened by 4 bases and J by 0 bases, with 12 bases between the two germline ends. The CDR3 loop is CASSSRDRTNTGELFF. The CDR3 DNA follows: TGTGCCAGCAGCTCGCGGGACCGAACGAACACCGGGGAGCTGTTTTTT.

The chain joins TRBV24-1 to TRBJ2-1, with TRBD1 identical over 8 bases. With 5 bases clipped from V and 8 bases from J, the junction kept 10 bases outside the gene matches. The length of the CDR3 is 15 residues. Germline V gene data show CDR1 as KGHDR and CDR2 as SFDVKD. The CDR3 spells CATSGGTGLRYEQFF. The DNA for the CDR3 is TGTGCCACCAGTGGCGGGACAGGACTTCGTTATGAGCAGTTCTTC.

V is TRBV19 and J is TRBJ2-5, with 7 nucleotides matching TRBD2. Unmatched junction bases numbered 8, after V lost 6 bases and J lost 7 bases. This CDR3 has 13 residues. Germline V lookup: CDR1 LNHDA, CDR2 SQIVND (reference sequence). CDR3 residues: CASSLSGAGTQYF. CDR3 nucleotides: TGTGCCAGTAGCTTGAGCGGGGCGGGGACCCAGTACTTC.

The CDR3 spells CASSLSGGYQPQHF. Written as DNA, the CDR3 is TGTGCCAGCAGTTTAAGCGGGGGCTATCAGCCCCAGCATTTT. The chain uses TRBV28 and TRBJ1-5; D might be TRBD1 (6 bases). CDR3 size: 14 residues. Germline lookup yields CDR1 MDHEN and CDR2 SYDVKM. V lost 2 bases, J lost 5 bases, and 10 bases lay in between.

This chain links TRBV2 with TRBJ2-2, with 8 positions matching TRBD1. Per the germline V gene, CDR1 is SNHLY and CDR2 is FYNNEI. Losses at the gene ends were 6 bases for V and 6 bases for J; bases not matched to a gene: 6. The CDR3 is 14 residues long. In nucleotides, the CDR3 is TGTGCCAGCAGCCTGGACAGGGCGCCCGGGGAGCTGTTTTTT. Protein sequence: CASSLDRAPGELFF.

The chain recombines TRBV9 with TRBJ1-1; D gene uncertain. The germline gives CDR1 SGDLS, CDR2 YYNGEE. The germline V and J ends were trimmed by 3 bases and 1 base, with 13 bases remaining between them. The CDR3 contains 15 residues. The CDR3 DNA is TGTGCCAGCAGCGGCTTTGGCGGCTCGAACACTGAAGCTTTCTTT. It specifies CASSGFGGSNTEAFF.

The chain is built from TRBV19 and TRBJ1-2; 7 bases agree with TRBD1. The CDR3 contains 15 residues. In germline, CDR1 is LNHDA, CDR2 SQIVND (reference sequence). Trimming cost V 0 bases and J 8 bases; bases outside gene matches: 9. The CDR3 coding sequence is TGTGCCAGTAGTATAGAGGGCAGGGGGTTAAGCGGCTACACCTTC. Translating gives CASSIEGRGLSGYTF.

V gene TRBV9 combines with J gene TRBJ1-2; TRBD1 is a possible D gene (6 bases). The CDR3 has 16 residues. Germline V gives CDR1 SGDLS, CDR2 YYNGEE. Trimming shortened V by 4 bases and J by 3 bases, and 19 bases separated the two germline ends. The CDR3 loop is CASSLLEGTNDYGYTF. For the CDR3, the DNA is TGTGCCAGCAGCCTCCTCGAGGGGACAAACGACTATGGCTACACCTTC.

This clone was seen a single time. The V gene is TRBV4-3, the J gene TRBJ1-5; TRBD1 matches 7 bases. This CDR3 spans 15 amino acids. V dropped 0 bases and J dropped 2; count of bases not matched to a gene: 1. CDR1 and CDR2 (germline): LGHNA, YSLEER. CDR3 nucleotides: TGCGCCAGCAGCCAAGATCAGGGGGGCAATCAGCCCCAGCATTTT. Encoded protein: CASSQDQGGNQPQHF.

The rearrangement joins TRBV7-3 to TRBJ2-3; a possible D gene is TRBD1 (6 bases). The V and J ends lost 5 bases and 1 base respectively, with 13 bases between them. The CDR3 length is 15 residues. Germline assignment: CDR1 SGHTA and CDR2 FQGTGA. CDR3 region: CASSPVGTRTDTQYF. The CDR3 nucleotides are TGTGCCAGCAGCCCGGTAGGGACACGCACAGATACGCAGTATTTT.